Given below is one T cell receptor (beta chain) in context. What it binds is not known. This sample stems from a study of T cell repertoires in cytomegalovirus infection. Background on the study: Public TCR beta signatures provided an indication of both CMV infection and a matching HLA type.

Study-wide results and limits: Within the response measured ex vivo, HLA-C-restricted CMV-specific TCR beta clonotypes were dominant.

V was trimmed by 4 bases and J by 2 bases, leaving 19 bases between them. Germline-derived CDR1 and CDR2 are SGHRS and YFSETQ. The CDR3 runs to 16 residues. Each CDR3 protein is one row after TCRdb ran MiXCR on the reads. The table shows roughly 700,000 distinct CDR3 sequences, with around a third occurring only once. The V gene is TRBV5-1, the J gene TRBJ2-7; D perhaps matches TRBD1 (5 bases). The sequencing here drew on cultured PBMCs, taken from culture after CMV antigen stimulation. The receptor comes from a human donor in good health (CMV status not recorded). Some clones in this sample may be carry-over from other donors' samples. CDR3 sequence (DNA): TGCGCCAGCAGCCCAGGGATCCCCCAAAGGACCTACGAGCAGTACTTC. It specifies CASSPGIPQRTYEQYF. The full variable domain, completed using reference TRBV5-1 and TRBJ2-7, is KAGVTQTPRYLIKTRGQQVTLSCSPISGHRSVSWYQQTPGQGLQFLFEYFSETQRNKGNFPGRFSGRQFSNSRSEMNVSTLELGDSALYLCASSPGIPQRTYEQYFGPGTRLTVT.